This is a list of T cell receptor beta chains from one sample in a study of OX40 agonist ivuxolimab in advanced cancers. This table comes from immunoSEQ multiplex PCR, and its TCRdb copy is limited to in-frame clones, with some not included. The repertoire holds 45,000 to 55,000 clones, with about 86% as singletons. Sequences were derived from CD4+ or CD8+ T cells sorted from blood, sampled in a trial of the OX40 agonist ivuxolimab. The receptors here all came from an adult with an advanced solid tumor such as melanoma, head and neck, liver or kidney cancer. Each CDR3 is given with its conserved first and last residue. The D gene is left open where the match is weak. Not every row has a clone size; where given, it reads once, few, many or a size class.

j_gene: TRBJ1-5
abundance: -
v_gene: TRBV19
d_gene: -
len: 15
CDR3aa: CASSNQGMGNQPQHF
CDR3nt: TGTGCCAGTAGCAACCAGGGTATGGGCAATCAGCCCCAGCATTTT

j_gene: TRBJ2-3
abundance: few
v_gene: TRBV11-2
d_gene: -
len: 14
CDR3aa: CASSPGLATDTQYF
CDR3nt: TGTGCCAGCAGTCCCGGACTCGCGACAGATACGCAGTATTTT

j_gene: TRBJ2-5
abundance: -
v_gene: TRBV15
d_gene: -
len: 13
CDR3aa: CATSRVIQETQYF
CDR3nt: TGTGCCACCAGCAGAGTCATCCAAGAGACCCAGTACTTC

j_gene: TRBJ2-5
abundance: -
v_gene: TRBV6-6
d_gene: -
len: 12
CDR3aa: CASRDWQETQYF
CDR3nt: TGTGCCAGCCGGGACTGGCAAGAGACCCAGTACTTC

j_gene: TRBJ2-2
abundance: -
v_gene: TRBV7-9
d_gene: -
len: 18
CDR3aa: CASSLLFTARGSSGELFF
CDR3nt: TGTGCCAGCAGCTTACTCTTTACAGCCCGAGGGAGTTCCGGGGAGCTGTTTTTT

j_gene: TRBJ2-3
abundance: once
v_gene: TRBV4-3
d_gene: -
len: 18
CDR3aa: CASSQDHGREFFTDTQYF
CDR3nt: TGCGCCAGCAGCCAAGATCACGGACGGGAGTTTTTCACAGATACGCAGTATTTT

j_gene: TRBJ2-1
abundance: -
v_gene: TRBV5-6
d_gene: TRBD2
len: 15
CDR3aa: CASSPAGGFGNEQFF
CDR3nt: TGTGCCAGCAGCCCAGCGGGAGGGTTCGGGAATGAGCAGTTCTTC

j_gene: TRBJ1-5
abundance: -
v_gene: TRBV28
d_gene: TRBD1
len: 15
CDR3aa: CASRRGGGREQPQHF
CDR3nt: TGTGCCAGCAGGCGGGGAGGGGGCCGGGAACAGCCCCAGCATTTT

j_gene: TRBJ2-5
abundance: -
v_gene: TRBV15
d_gene: TRBD2
len: 16
CDR3aa: CATSRGSSGSQETQYF
CDR3nt: TGTGCCACCAGCAGAGGTTCTAGCGGGAGCCAAGAGACCCAGTACTTC

j_gene: TRBJ2-5
abundance: once
v_gene: TRBV28
d_gene: TRBD1
len: 14
CDR3aa: CASSHRQGRETQYF
CDR3nt: TGTGCCAGCAGCCATCGACAGGGAAGGGAGACCCAGTACTTC

j_gene: TRBJ2-2
abundance: -
v_gene: TRBV6-5
d_gene: -
len: 14
CDR3aa: CASSYGRRTGELFF
CDR3nt: TGTGCCAGCAGTTACGGCCGCCGCACCGGGGAGCTGTTTTTT

j_gene: TRBJ1-5
abundance: -
v_gene: TRBV6-1
d_gene: -
len: 12
CDR3aa: CASSSLYQPQHF
CDR3nt: TGTGCCAGCAGTTCCCTATATCAGCCCCAGCATTTT

j_gene: TRBJ1-6
abundance: few
v_gene: TRBV6-1
d_gene: -
len: 17
CDR3aa: CASSEVGGSSYNSPLHF
CDR3nt: TGTGCCAGCAGTGAAGTAGGGGGGAGCTCCTATAATTCACCCCTCCACTTT

j_gene: TRBJ2-1
abundance: -
v_gene: TRBV11-3
d_gene: -
len: 16
CDR3aa: CASSLGRGSSYNEQFF
CDR3nt: TGTGCCAGCAGCTTAGGGCGGGGTAGCTCCTACAATGAGCAGTTCTTC

j_gene: TRBJ2-5
abundance: -
v_gene: TRBV5-4
d_gene: TRBD2
len: 20
CDR3aa: CASSLARPPGLAGGGETQYF
CDR3nt: TGTGCCAGCAGCTTGGCCAGACCGCCAGGGCTAGCGGGAGGAGGGGAGACCCAGTACTTC

j_gene: TRBJ2-3
abundance: -
v_gene: TRBV7-8
d_gene: -
len: 13
CDR3aa: CASRSFGTDTQYF
CDR3nt: TGTGCCAGTCGGTCGTTTGGAACAGATACGCAGTATTTT

j_gene: TRBJ2-1
abundance: -
v_gene: TRBV5-6
d_gene: TRBD2
len: 15
CDR3aa: CASSLKLAGYNEQFF
CDR3nt: TGTGCCAGCAGCTTAAAACTAGCGGGCTACAATGAGCAGTTCTTC

j_gene: TRBJ2-2
abundance: once
v_gene: TRBV23-1
d_gene: TRBD1
len: 17
CDR3aa: CASSQKRDSANTGELFF
CDR3nt: TGCGCCAGCAGTCAAAAAAGGGACAGTGCGAACACCGGGGAGCTGTTTTTT

j_gene: TRBJ2-7
abundance: -
v_gene: TRBV7-9
d_gene: -
len: 14
CDR3aa: CASSLGTTNYEQYF
CDR3nt: TGTGCCAGCAGCCTCGGGACGACCAACTACGAGCAGTACTTC

j_gene: TRBJ2-7
abundance: few
v_gene: TRBV5-1
d_gene: TRBD2
len: 15
CDR3aa: CASSLDPSGSQEQYF
CDR3nt: TGCGCCAGCAGCTTGGATCCTAGCGGGTCGCAAGAGCAGTACTTC

j_gene: TRBJ1-2
abundance: -
v_gene: TRBV29-1
d_gene: -
len: 13
CDR3aa: CSVGRAGLRGYTF
CDR3nt: TGCAGCGTTGGGAGGGCAGGCCTTCGGGGCTACACCTTC

j_gene: TRBJ2-7
abundance: -
v_gene: TRBV10-1
d_gene: -
len: 12
CDR3aa: CASSSDSYEQYF
CDR3nt: TGCGCCAGCAGCTCCGACTCGTACGAGCAGTACTTC

j_gene: TRBJ2-7
abundance: -
v_gene: TRBV6-5
d_gene: -
len: 15
CDR3aa: CASSYGGDPSYEQYF
CDR3nt: TGTGCCAGCAGTTACGGCGGGGATCCCTCCTACGAGCAGTACTTC

j_gene: TRBJ1-5
abundance: -
v_gene: TRBV10-1
d_gene: -
len: 15
CDR3aa: CASKETVNSNQPQHF
CDR3nt: TGCGCCAGCAAAGAAACGGTGAATAGCAATCAGCCCCAGCATTTT

j_gene: TRBJ2-1
abundance: -
v_gene: TRBV28
d_gene: -
len: 14
CDR3aa: CASRRGATYNEQFF
CDR3nt: TGTGCCAGCAGGCGAGGGGCGACCTACAATGAGCAGTTCTTC

j_gene: TRBJ2-2
abundance: -
v_gene: TRBV5-1
d_gene: TRBD1
len: 15
CDR3aa: CASSLSGGESGELFF
CDR3nt: TGCGCCAGCAGCTTGTCAGGGGGAGAGTCTGGGGAGCTGTTTTTT

j_gene: TRBJ2-7
abundance: -
v_gene: TRBV7-2
d_gene: TRBD2
len: 15
CDR3aa: CASSLRLAGEGGQYF
CDR3nt: TGTGCCAGCAGCTTACGTCTAGCGGGGGAGGGTGGGCAGTACTTC

j_gene: TRBJ2-3
abundance: few
v_gene: TRBV7-2
d_gene: -
len: 15
CDR3aa: CASSLGPASTDTQYF
CDR3nt: TGTGCCAGCAGCTTAGGACCGGCAAGCACAGATACGCAGTATTTT

j_gene: TRBJ2-3
abundance: -
v_gene: TRBV19
d_gene: TRBD1
len: 15
CDR3aa: CASSVTGESTDTQYF
CDR3nt: TGTGCCAGTAGCGTGACAGGGGAAAGCACAGATACGCAGTATTTT

j_gene: TRBJ2-3
abundance: -
v_gene: TRBV6-5
d_gene: TRBD1
len: 14
CDR3aa: CASSWTGVTDTQYF
CDR3nt: TGTGCCAGCAGTTGGACAGGGGTAACGGATACGCAGTATTTT

j_gene: TRBJ1-2
abundance: -
v_gene: TRBV4-2
d_gene: -
len: 14
CDR3aa: CASSQDGGDYGYTF
CDR3nt: TGTGCCAGCAGCCAAGATGGGGGAGACTATGGCTACACCTTC

j_gene: TRBJ2-3
abundance: -
v_gene: TRBV5-8
d_gene: TRBD2
len: 19
CDR3aa: CASSLEPSGSDSSTDTQYF
CDR3nt: TGTGCCAGCAGCTTGGAACCTAGCGGGAGCGACTCTAGCACAGATACGCAGTATTTT

j_gene: TRBJ2-1
abundance: few
v_gene: TRBV14
d_gene: TRBD1
len: 16
CDR3aa: CASSQGIGQAYNEQFF
CDR3nt: TGTGCCAGCAGCCAAGGCATAGGACAGGCGTACAATGAGCAGTTCTTC

j_gene: TRBJ2-7
abundance: -
v_gene: TRBV28
d_gene: TRBD2
len: 15
CDR3aa: CASSLRRLAGAVPYF
CDR3nt: TGTGCCAGCAGTTTACGGCGGCTAGCGGGAGCGGTGCCGTACTTC

j_gene: TRBJ1-5
abundance: -
v_gene: TRBV28
d_gene: -
len: 17
CDR3aa: CASSQGDVGYSNQPQHF
CDR3nt: TGTGCCAGCAGCCAAGGGGATGTCGGATATAGCAATCAGCCCCAGCATTTT

j_gene: TRBJ2-1
abundance: -
v_gene: TRBV28
d_gene: TRBD2
len: 14
CDR3aa: CASKGGRLENEQFF
CDR3nt: TGTGCCAGCAAAGGCGGGAGATTAGAAAATGAGCAGTTCTTC

j_gene: TRBJ2-7
abundance: -
v_gene: TRBV15
d_gene: -
len: 14
CDR3aa: CATSRDRGFDEQYF
CDR3nt: TGTGCCACCAGCAGAGACCGGGGGTTCGACGAGCAGTACTTC

j_gene: TRBJ2-1
abundance: -
v_gene: TRBV7-8
d_gene: -
len: 13
CDR3aa: CASSLSSNNEQFF
CDR3nt: TGTGCCAGCAGCTTAAGTAGTAACAATGAGCAGTTCTTC

j_gene: TRBJ1-3
abundance: once
v_gene: TRBV9
d_gene: -
len: 14
CDR3aa: CASSVGATGNTIYF
CDR3nt: TGTGCCAGCAGCGTAGGGGCTACTGGAAACACCATATATTTT

j_gene: TRBJ2-5
abundance: medium-sized
v_gene: TRBV4-1
d_gene: -
len: 15
CDR3aa: CASSQVPPLQETQYF
CDR3nt: TGCGCCAGCAGCCAAGTTCCGCCCTTGCAAGAGACCCAGTACTTC

j_gene: TRBJ1-5
abundance: few
v_gene: TRBV20-1
d_gene: -
len: 11
CDR3aa: CSARDRRAQHF
CDR3nt: TGCAGTGCTAGAGATCGAAGGGCCCAGCATTTT